The T cell receptor beta chain under discussion was sequenced for a study of low-dose radiotherapy and immunotherapy resistance in tumors (dated by TCRdb to between 2021 and 2024). About the full investigation: Patients in Cohort 1 were given 0.5 Gy per fraction every 2 weeks, and the prescribed total PTV dose was 6.5 Gy. Nivolumab was administered intravenously as a 240 mg flat dose every two weeks, and ipilimumab was administered intravenously at 1 mg/kg every six weeks. In Cohort 2, 1 Gy per fraction was delivered every two weeks, for a total of 13 Gy over 26 weeks. Eight patients were included in the translational analysis, namely three from the first dose cohort plus the first five from the second dose cohort. Intravenous cyclophosphamide at 200 mg/m2 was administered every two weeks, one day ahead of each radiation and immunotherapy administration. No randomization into treatment groups was done for the people taking part in the trial. Starting on cycle 1 day 1, patients took 300 mg of aspirin by mouth once daily for four cycles.

This sample's time point label indicates: before trial treatment. Donors were enrolled in RACIN, a single-arm phase I dose-escalation trial combining nivolumab, ipilimumab, aspirin, low-dose cyclophosphamide and low-dose radiotherapy. Eligible patients had advanced, TIL-negative solid tumors. The listed sequencing device is Illumina HiSeq 2500. First-strand cDNA was synthesized using Superscript III and a set of TRAV- and TRBV-specific primers, so that both TCRalpha and TCRbeta chains were covered. TCRs were amplified with Phusion for 20 PCR cycles, with a constant-region primer paired with the adapter attached to the V primers. The isolated mRNA was amplified using the MessageAmp II aRNA Amplification Kit, with in vitro transcription performed for about 15 hours at 37 degrees C. The Dynabeads mRNA DIRECT Purification Kit was used to isolate the mRNA for TCR sequencing. A second 25-cycle Phusion PCR added indexed Illumina adapters, and products were purified with AMPure XP beads. As for the authors' bioinformatics: Custom Perl scripts were used to pool TCR sequences that encoded the same protein, to remove out-of-frame sequences, and to calculate the abundance of each clonotype. Any TCR sequence supported by only a single read was excluded from analysis. Repertoire metrics included Shannon entropy, Gini index, clonality, richness, and frequency of TCRs shared between repertoires. The raw public reads went through TCRdb reprocessing: fastp at Q25, MiXCR clone calling, in-frame beta chains kept. Identical CDR3 protein sequences are pooled into one entry, listed with their most common genes and DNA. These V and J calls derive from TCRdb rather than the authors' analysis. The sample table holds tens of thousands of distinct CDR3 sequences, of which 25% to 40% were seen once. Roughly 4% of the sample is in the top ten clones.

This clonotype has ten or more counts. The target of this receptor is not known. No clone much larger than this one lies a single base away; base qualities are absent. The CDR3 measures 14 amino acids from cysteine to phenylalanine. Only the CDR3 DNA stays, 42 bases, in frame from base 1. V gives up 4 bases and J gives up 4 bases, and the segment between their germline ends measures 11 bases. CDR1 LGHDT and CDR2 YNNKEL were looked up in the germline V gene (reference sequence). The sequences come from PBMCs, collected before treatment. The sequence links TRBV3-1 to TRBJ1-3, with the D segment identity uncertain. The TCR was taken from a male donor with gallbladder cancer. The DNA is TGTGCCAGCAGCCGGGCAGAAAAGGGAAACACCATATATTTT. Its coded protein is CASSRAEKGNTIYF.